The 5 T cell receptor beta chains below were found in one sample sequenced in a study of OX40 agonist ivuxolimab in advanced cancers. Sequencing was performed with immunoSEQ multiplex PCR; in TCRdb, only in-frame clones are kept and a portion is missing. Of tens of thousands of clones listed, more than 85% were seen once; the top ten hold more than 5.5%. The source was CD4+ or CD8+ T cells sorted from blood, collected in a trial of the OX40 agonist ivuxolimab. Source of these receptors: an adult with an advanced solid tumor such as melanoma, head and neck, liver or kidney cancer.

The chain employs TRBV5-4 and TRBJ2-7; 7 bases agree with TRBD2. From germline, CDR1 is SGHNT and CDR2 YYREEE (reference sequence). Trimming took 5 bases from V and 6 from J; bases not matched to a gene: 8. This CDR3 has 13 amino acids. CDR3 protein: CASRRGEGSEQYF. In DNA form, the CDR3 reads TGTGCCAGCAGACGGGGGGAGGGGAGCGAGCAGTACTTC.

This chain joins TRBV5-1 and TRBJ2-7, with D perhaps matching TRBD1 or TRBD2 (5 bases each). Trimming stripped 4 bases from V and 4 bases from J, with 12 bases between. The germline V gene has CDR1 SGHRS and CDR2 YFSETQ. The CDR3 loop spans 13 amino acids. The CDR3 DNA follows: TGCGCCAGCAGCCGGGACGGAGTATACGAGCAGTACTTC. Its protein product is CASSRDGVYEQYF.

This chain joins TRBV1 and TRBJ2-5; the D call of TRBD2 is as the table states it, not checked on the DNA. TRBV1 is annotated as a pseudogene. The CDR3 length is 16 residues. This chain's CDR3 is CTSSIRLAGGEETQYF. CDR3 in DNA: TGCACCAGCAGCATAAGGCTAGCGGGGGGAGAAGAGACCCAGTACTTC.

The rearrangement joins TRBV29-1 to TRBJ1-1; 7 nucleotides agree with TRBD1. V gave up 3 bases and J gave up 6 bases; unmatched junction bases: 10. The CDR3 covers 14 residues. CDR1 is SQVTM and CDR2 is ANQGSEA in the germline V gene. CDR3 sequence (DNA): TGCAGCGTTGATAGGGGGCGGTTTGACGCTGAAGCTTTCTTT. It specifies CSVDRGRFDAEAFF.

CDR3 nucleotide sequence: TGTGCCAGCAGTTACAGGGCGAACACTGAAGCTTTCTTT. Translating it yields CASSYRANTEAFF. This chain uses TRBV6-5 with TRBJ1-1; D uncertain. From germline, CDR1 is MNHEY and CDR2 SVGAGI. This CDR3 is 13 amino acids long. The ends were cut back, 2 bases at V and 1 base at J, with 5 bases in the middle.